This T cell receptor beta chain appears in the sequencing data of a study of cytomegalovirus exposure and HLA in healthy donors. Study-wide context: Around 78 million unique TCR sequences came from HLA-typed donors in an early release. Falling in the Caucasian-associated ancestry cluster were 80% to 90% of under 450 genotyped donors.

The primer mix had 60 Vbeta and 13 Jbeta primers. TCRdb's table, derived via immunoSEQ multiplex PCR, lists solely in-frame clones and lacks some. The sample has 200,000 or so clones; around 79% are singletons. This clone was recorded only once. No antigen is known for it. Study-wide points: Across donors, sequencing depth was assumed by presence/absence analyses to be roughly uniform. It was in a later analysis that TCR association rates were seen to vary by HLA locus, highest for DRB1 and lowest for HLA-C.

The germline gives CDR1 KGHSH, CDR2 LQKENI. The CDR3 length is 13 residues. Deletions cut 4 bases from V and 4 bases from J, with 5 bases between. This chain links TRBV18 with TRBJ2-6; D unresolved. Sequencing used PBMCs. The source is a girl aged 2-9 years in good health and CMV-seronegative. CDR3 in amino acids: CASSQTGANVLTF. DNA of the CDR3: TGTGCCAGCTCACAGACAGGGGCCAACGTCCTGACTTTC.